The clone carrying this T cell receptor (beta chain) was observed once. Its specificity is not known. The data belong to a study of shared clonotypes between healthy human individuals. Study details: Every donor yielded three CD4 naive, three CD4 memory, two CD8 naive and one CD8 memory plate.

DNA at around 200 ng, approximately 30,000 T cell genomes, went into sorted-subset replicate PCRs. Repertoires were generated with immunoSEQ multiplex PCR, while TCRdb's copy carries only in-frame clones and drops some. The data hold about 2,500,000 clones, with approximately 92% observed a single time. Germline-derived CDR1 and CDR2 are SGHDN and FVKESK. Trimming took off 2 bases at V and 6 bases at J, with 6 bases between the two ends. The CDR3 extends over 12 amino acids. Study-wide findings and caveats: The donor pool, a small one, limited the genetic and exposure-history diversity represented. Shared across a handful of donors were around 5% of the naive CD4 clonotypes.

The chain uses TRBV14 and TRBJ2-3; D gene uncertain. Sequenced: naive CD4+ T cells sorted from blood. Subset of the sample: CD45RA+ positively selected. This TCR came from a man aged 18 to 29 in good health. CDR3 region: CASSQNSDTQYF. The CDR3 DNA reads TGTGCCAGCAGCCAAAATAGTGATACGCAGTATTTT.